The 21 T cell receptor beta chains given below trace back to one sample, sequenced in a study of shared clonotypes between healthy human individuals. Naive CD8 populations comprised CD45RO-negative cells positively selected for CCR7, excluding terminally differentiated effector memory CD45RA+ cells. The repertoire was sequenced with immunoSEQ multiplex PCR; TCRdb's copy has only in-frame clones and lacks some. The table includes millions of clones, about 95% detected once. Source material: naive CD8+ T cells sorted from blood. The receptors stem from a man aged 18 to 30 in good health.

This rearrangement joins TRBV13 to TRBJ1-6, with D possibly being TRBD1 (5 bases). The CDR3 loop spans 16 amino acids. Trimming cost V 7 bases and J 6 bases, with 19 bases left between them. Germline V gene data show CDR1 as PRHDT and CDR2 as FYEKMQ (reference sequence). CDR3 sequence (DNA): TGTGCCAGCACCTGGGGCATAGGATTTTCTAATTCACCCCTCCACTTT. This codes for CASTWGIGFSNSPLHF.

The rearrangement joins TRBV28 to TRBJ1-1; 9 nucleotides align to TRBD1. The length of the CDR3 is 15 residues. With 4 bases clipped from V and 5 bases from J, the junction kept 8 bases outside the gene matches. Germline V gene data show CDR1 as MDHEN and CDR2 as SYDVKM. The CDR3 protein is CASSYQQGAGTEAFF. CDR3 sequence (DNA): TGTGCCAGCAGTTACCAACAGGGGGCAGGTACTGAAGCTTTCTTT.

The CDR3 DNA sequence: TGTGCCAGCAGCTTAGAGGGGTCCTCCTTCTACGAGCAGTACTTC. Protein: CASSLEGSSFYEQYF. The rearrangement links TRBV7-9 to TRBJ2-7, with D possibly matching TRBD1 (5 bases). The germline V and J ends were trimmed by 1 base and 3 bases, with 13 bases remaining between them. Germline loops: CDR1 SEHNR, CDR2 FQNEAQ (reference sequence). CDR3 length equals 15 residues.

This clone has a single count. Distinct nucleotide sequences in the sample also encode this CDR3. The chain has TRBV7-9 and TRBJ1-6, with unresolved D. Trimming took off 0 bases at V and 8 bases at J, with 2 bases between the two ends. Germline CDR1 SEHNR, CDR2 FQNEAQ (reference sequence). This CDR3 spans 12 amino acids. CDR3 sequence reads: CASSLADSPLHF. CDR3 DNA sequence: TGTGCCAGCAGCTTAGCTGATTCACCCCTCCACTTT.

V gene TRBV27 combines with J gene TRBJ2-7; maybe TRBD2 (6 bases). The V gene lost 3 bases and the J gene lost 0 bases, with 12 bases spanning the gap. The length of the CDR3 is 15 residues. Germline lookup yields CDR1 MNHEY and CDR2 SMNVEV (reference sequence). CDR3 sequence reads: CASSLGGALSYEQYF. The CDR3 DNA follows: TGTGCCAGCAGTTTGGGAGGAGCCCTCTCCTACGAGCAGTACTTC.

The chain employs TRBV27 and TRBJ2-3; D gene unclear. Germline V gene lookup returns CDR1 MNHEY and CDR2 SMNVEV (reference sequence). This CDR3 is built from 13 residues. V lost 5 bases and J 4 bases, leaving 10 bases between the germline ends. CDR3 DNA: TGTGCCAGCAGTCCCTGGGCCCCAGATACGCAGTATTTT. As protein: CASSPWAPDTQYF.

This chain links TRBV27 with TRBJ1-1, with D tentatively TRBD1 (5 bases). Germline lookup yields CDR1 MNHEY and CDR2 SMNVEV (reference sequence). V was shortened by 5 bases and J by 5 bases, with 12 bases between the two germline ends. This CDR3 contains 13 residues. For the CDR3, the DNA is TGTGCCAGCAGTCCCGGGGCGCGGACTGAAGCTTTCTTT. Protein: CASSPGARTEAFF.

The rearrangement uses TRBV21-1 and TRBJ1-2. TRBV21-1 is a documented pseudogene. This CDR3 comprises 14 residues. Written as DNA, the CDR3 is TGTGCCAGCACCCGGGACCGAGTTCTGAATGGCTACACCTTC. Amino acid sequence: CASTRDRVLNGYTF.

This chain uses TRBV7-9 with TRBJ1-2, with D maybe TRBD1 (5 bases). Deletions cut 1 base from V and 4 bases from J, with 16 bases between. Germline V gene sequence: CDR1 SEHNR, CDR2 FQNEAQ (reference sequence). The CDR3 sequence is 16 residues long. The CDR3 loop reads CASSLEAGSGTYGYTF. DNA for the CDR3: TGTGCCAGCAGCTTAGAGGCCGGGTCAGGGACCTATGGCTACACCTTC.

The chain recombines TRBV7-9 with TRBJ2-7; TRBD1 matches 9 bases. Germline loops: CDR1 SEHNR, CDR2 FQNEAQ (reference sequence). With 5 bases clipped from V and 1 base from J, the junction kept 6 bases outside the gene matches. The CDR3 is 15 residues long. The CDR3 sequence: CASSPRDRVSYEQYF. The CDR3 DNA is TGTGCCAGCAGCCCAAGGGACAGGGTGTCCTACGAGCAGTACTTC.

A single count supports this clone. The chain couples TRBV9 to TRBJ1-2, with TRBD1 matching over 9 bases. CDR3 length: 15 residues. The germline V gene encodes CDR1 SGDLS and CDR2 YYNGEE. V lost 4 bases, J lost 2 bases, and 6 bases stayed unmatched. For the CDR3, the DNA is TGTGCCAGCAGCTTTACCGGGACAGGGAACTATGGCTACACCTTC. Protein sequence: CASSFTGTGNYGYTF.

As concerns this clone: This specimen includes other DNA sequences encoding the same CDR3. The chain is built from TRBV29-1 and TRBJ1-2; D unresolved. The CDR3 has 11 residues. The V gene's germline CDR1 is SQVTM and CDR2 ANQGSEA. Trimming took off 6 bases at V and 0 bases at J, with 5 bases between the two ends. CDR3 region: CSVETNYGYTF. The CDR3 coding sequence is TGCAGCGTGGAGACTAACTATGGCTACACCTTC.

With respect to this clone: The junction differs from germline at one of its ends, possibly a read error. This rearrangement joins TRBV9 to TRBJ1-2; no clear D gene. Germline assignment: CDR1 SGDLS and CDR2 YYNGEE. This CDR3 region has 14 residues. Written as DNA, the CDR3 is TGTGCCAGCAGCCCAGGCGCCCCTAACTATGGCTGCACCTTC. Its translation is CASSPGAPNYGCTF.

This rearrangement joins TRBV7-9 to TRBJ1-1, with 7 bases that match TRBD1. Germline lookup yields CDR1 SEHNR and CDR2 FQNEAQ (reference sequence). CDR3 length: 13 residues. The CDR3 region is CGVDRAAGTEAFF. The DNA of the CDR3 is TGTGGCGTCGACAGGGCGGCTGGCACTGAAGCTTTCTTT. Full variable domain (rest looked up from reference TRBV7-9 and TRBJ1-1): DTGVSQNPRHKITKRGQNVTFRCDPISEHNRLYWYRQTLGQGPEFLTYFQNEAQLEKSRLLSDRFSAERPKGSFSTLEIQRTEQGDSAMYLCGVDRAAGTEAFFGQGTRLTVV.

On this clone: Distinct nucleotide sequences in the sample also encode this CDR3. The chain couples TRBV7-9 to TRBJ2-3; 13 bases align to TRBD2. With 3 bases clipped from V and 3 bases from J, the junction kept 0 bases outside the gene matches. The CDR3 length is 15 residues. The germline V gene has CDR1 SEHNR and CDR2 FQNEAQ (reference sequence). CDR3 sequence reads: CASSLGLAGTDTQYF. The CDR3 nucleotides are TGTGCCAGCAGCTTGGGACTAGCGGGGACAGATACGCAGTATTTT.

The chain links TRBV4-3 to TRBJ1-6, with D possibly matching TRBD1 (5 bases). The ends were cut back, 4 bases at V and 6 bases at J, with 13 bases in the middle. This CDR3 spans 15 amino acids. Germline CDR1 and CDR2: LGHNA and YSLEER. The CDR3 bases are TGCGCCAGCAGCCCACATCGACAGTTTAATTCACCCCTCCACTTT. Protein: CASSPHRQFNSPLHF.

In the case of this clone: The sample has other DNA sequences that encode this CDR3 too. The chain links TRBV13 to TRBJ2-7; TRBD2 matches at 7 bases. The CDR3 length is 13 residues. J was trimmed by 2 bases and V by 3 bases; bases with no gene match: 1. Germline-derived CDR1 and CDR2 are PRHDT and FYEKMQ (reference sequence). The CDR3 loop reads CASSFGGAYEQYF. CDR3 nucleotide sequence: TGTGCCAGCAGCTTTGGGGGGGCCTACGAGCAGTACTTC.

The V and J genes are TRBV15 and TRBJ1-1; D uncertain. This CDR3 is built from 14 residues. The V gene's germline CDR1 is LNHNV and CDR2 YYDKDF (reference sequence). V was pared by 0 bases and J by 1 base, with 6 bases between. The CDR3 bases are TGTGCCACCAGCAGAGATCAAGAGAACACTGAAGCTTTCTTT. Amino acids: CATSRDQENTEAFF.

With respect to this clone: Different DNA sequences within this sample yield the same CDR3. This chain uses TRBV6-5 with TRBJ2-1; D remains ambiguous. Germline V gene sequence: CDR1 MNHEY, CDR2 SVGAGI. Trimming removed 5 bases at V and 3 bases at J, with 8 bases between. The CDR3 spans 13 residues. CDR3 sequence reads: CASSSSSYNEQFF. CDR3 in DNA: TGTGCCAGCAGTAGTAGCAGCTACAATGAGCAGTTCTTC.

Points on this clone: The sample contains more than one DNA sequence encoding this CDR3. The chain links TRBV11-3 to TRBJ2-3, with TRBD1 as a possible D gene (7 bases). V shed 5 bases and J shed 2 bases, with 11 bases lying between them. This CDR3 comprises 14 residues. Germline V gene lookup returns CDR1 SGHNT and CDR2 YENEEA. Written as DNA, the CDR3 is TGTGCCAGCAGCCCAGGGGGGACCACAGATACGCAGTATTTT. It codes for CASSPGGTTDTQYF.

This clone appeared once. The chain has TRBV11-2 and TRBJ2-7; 8 positions match TRBD2. Germline V lookup: CDR1 SGHAT, CDR2 FQNNGV. This CDR3 contains 14 residues. Trimming cost V 11 bases and J 5 bases; bases outside gene matches: 14. CDR3 amino acids: CASTGGRYGDEQYF. Written as DNA, the CDR3 is TGTGCCTCAACGGGAGGGAGGTATGGAGACGAGCAGTACTTC.